This is a list of T cell receptor beta chains from one sample in a study of identical twins. TCRdb re-called the 5' RACE reads with MiXCR, one entry per CDR3 protein. The sample records 350,000 to 450,000 distinct CDR3 sequences, less than 20% being singletons. Sequencing used naive T cells sorted from blood. The origin of the receptors is a man between 50 and 59 years old in good health. CDR3s include the opening cysteine and the closing phenylalanine or tryptophan. Only some rows state a clone size, as once, few, many or a class for expanded clones.

j_gene	v_gene	abundance	CDR3aa
TRBJ2-2	TRBV7-2	many	CASSPSGNTGELFF
TRBJ2-2	TRBV3-1	.	CASSQVGPSTPGELFF
TRBJ2-1	TRBV4-3	many	CASSQEDRGAVDEQFF
TRBJ2-2	TRBV12-3/TRBV12-4	.	CASSLSLANTGELFF
TRBJ2-2	TRBV28	few	CASSLDISNTGELFF
TRBJ1-1	TRBV12-3/TRBV12-4	.	CASSYTGEAFF
TRBJ1-1	TRBV2	many	CASSPQWRDKWNTEAFF
TRBJ2-7	TRBV7-2	.	CASSTRLAGAYEQYF
TRBJ2-7	TRBV6-2/TRBV6-3	many	CASSYGQQGDYEQYF
TRBJ1-1	TRBV6-2/TRBV6-3	few	CASSSLPNTEAFF
TRBJ1-2	TRBV9	few	CASSPSVVEAYGYTF
TRBJ1-1	TRBV12-3/TRBV12-4	many	CASSLYYTEAFF
TRBJ2-5	TRBV7-2	many	CASSLGPLQETQYF
TRBJ2-3	TRBV5-8	.	CASTPGRTDTQYF